This T cell receptor beta chain was retrieved from a study of blood T cell repertoires in COVID-19. The method was immunoSEQ multiplex PCR; TCRdb's version includes in-frame clones alone and lacks a portion of them. The sample consists of some 74,000 clones, around 90% of them appearing once. Sequenced input: peripheral blood. This receptor was obtained from a man aged 50-60 years with acute or convalescent COVID-19.

The CDR3 DNA reads TGTGCCAGCAGTGGAAAAGGGACAGTAGAGACCCAGTACTTC. Translating it yields CASSGKGTVETQYF. The chain couples TRBV27 to TRBJ2-5; 7 nucleotides match TRBD1. Germline V lookup: CDR1 MNHEY, CDR2 SMNVEV (reference sequence). The CDR3 has 14 amino acids. The V segment lost 5 bases and the J segment 4 bases; nucleotides outside the gene matches: 7.